Listed below are T cell receptor beta chains from one sample, sequenced in a study of cytomegalovirus exposure and HLA in healthy donors. Profiled with immunoSEQ multiplex PCR; TCRdb holds only in-frame clones, not every one. The sample carries approximately 130,000 clones, about 76% recorded once. The sequencing sample was made of PBMCs. The receptor source for this set is a middle-aged woman in good health and CMV-seronegative. Each CDR3 is given with its conserved first and last residue. A D gene is named only where the DNA matches it firmly. Where a row states a size, it is once, few, many or the class of an expanded clone; other rows omit it.

D gene: .
J gene: TRBJ2-5
clone size: .
V gene: TRBV7-2
CDR3 DNA: TGTGCCAGCAGCTTAGACAGCCGAGAGACCCAGTACTTC
CDR3 protein: CASSLDSRETQYF

D gene: .
J gene: TRBJ1-3
clone size: .
V gene: TRBV7-9
CDR3 DNA: TGTTCCAGCGGCCGGGATGGAAACACCATATATTTT
CDR3 protein: CSSGRDGNTIYF

D gene: .
J gene: TRBJ2-7
clone size: .
V gene: TRBV7-5
CDR3 DNA: TGTGCCAGAAGCCCCGGCCTTCGGACAGGGGACTACGAGCAGTACTTC
CDR3 protein: CARSPGLRTGDYEQYF

D gene: TRBD2
J gene: TRBJ2-1
clone size: .
V gene: TRBV6-5
CDR3 DNA: TGTGCCAGCAGCTACGCGACTAGCGGGGGGGCTCGGGAGCAGTTCTTC
CDR3 protein: CASSYATSGGAREQFF

D gene: .
J gene: TRBJ1-5
clone size: .
V gene: TRBV28
CDR3 DNA: TGTGCCAGCCTCGGACGGGGCAGGGGTCAGCCCCAGCATTTT
CDR3 protein: CASLGRGRGQPQHF

D gene: TRBD1
J gene: TRBJ1-1
clone size: few
V gene: TRBV10-3
CDR3 DNA: TGTGCCATCAGTGCCGACAGGGAGGCTGAAGCTTTCTTT
CDR3 protein: CAISADREAEAFF

D gene: TRBD1
J gene: TRBJ2-7
clone size: .
V gene: TRBV7-9
CDR3 DNA: TGTGCCAGCAGAAGGGACAGCTACGAGCAGTACTTC
CDR3 protein: CASRRDSYEQYF

D gene: TRBD1
J gene: TRBJ2-7
clone size: .
V gene: TRBV6-6
CDR3 DNA: TGTGCCAGCAGTTCCTGGGACAGGCTAATTTCCTACGAGCAGTACTTC
CDR3 protein: CASSSWDRLISYEQYF

D gene: .
J gene: TRBJ2-1
clone size: .
V gene: TRBV9
CDR3 DNA: TGTGCCAGCAGCGTAGTGCGGTCCAATGAGCAGTTCTTC
CDR3 protein: CASSVVRSNEQFF

D gene: .
J gene: TRBJ2-1
clone size: .
V gene: TRBV29-1
CDR3 DNA: TGCAGCGCCCATAAATTTCGGGGGGCAGGAAACAATGAGCAGTTCTTC
CDR3 protein: CSAHKFRGAGNNEQFF

D gene: TRBD1
J gene: TRBJ1-4
clone size: .
V gene: TRBV12-5
CDR3 DNA: TGTGCTAGTGGCCTGGGACAGAGCCTCGAAAAACTGTTTTTT
CDR3 protein: CASGLGQSLEKLFF

D gene: .
J gene: TRBJ2-3
clone size: .
V gene: TRBV27
CDR3 DNA: TGTGCCAGCAGTTCCCCTTGGGGGGGCCCTAGCACAGATACGCAGTATTTT
CDR3 protein: CASSSPWGGPSTDTQYF

D gene: TRBD2
J gene: TRBJ2-7
clone size: .
V gene: TRBV7-2
CDR3 DNA: TGTGCCAGCAGACCACCGGGACTAGCGGGGGTCTACGAGCAGTACTTC
CDR3 protein: CASRPPGLAGVYEQYF

D gene: .
J gene: TRBJ2-2
clone size: .
V gene: TRBV7-9
CDR3 DNA: TGTGCCAGCAGTCTCACAGAGAACACCGGGGAGCTGTTTTTT
CDR3 protein: CASSLTENTGELFF

D gene: TRBD1
J gene: TRBJ1-1
clone size: .
V gene: TRBV7-9
CDR3 DNA: TGTGCCAGCAGGTCTAGACAGGGGACGAACACTGAAGCTTTCTTT
CDR3 protein: CASRSRQGTNTEAFF

D gene: TRBD1
J gene: TRBJ2-3
clone size: .
V gene: TRBV28
CDR3 DNA: TGTGCCAGCAGTGAGCACAGGGGAAGCACAGATACGCAGTATTTT
CDR3 protein: CASSEHRGSTDTQYF

D gene: TRBD1
J gene: TRBJ2-1
clone size: .
V gene: TRBV6-5
CDR3 DNA: TGTGCCAGCAATACTCCAGGGGGCAATGAGCAGTTCTTC
CDR3 protein: CASNTPGGNEQFF

D gene: TRBD1
J gene: TRBJ1-6
clone size: .
V gene: TRBV11-2
CDR3 DNA: TGTGCCAGCAGCTTAGTCGGGACAGGGCTATCCTATAATTCACCCCTCCACTTT
CDR3 protein: CASSLVGTGLSYNSPLHF

D gene: .
J gene: TRBJ2-2
clone size: .
V gene: TRBV27
CDR3 DNA: TGTGCCAGCAGTTTTTCCTGGCCGTACACCGGGGAGCTGTTTTTT
CDR3 protein: CASSFSWPYTGELFF

D gene: .
J gene: TRBJ2-5
clone size: .
V gene: TRBV5-6
CDR3 DNA: TGTGCCAGCAGCTCCTACCGGGACTACCAAGAGACCCAGTACTTC
CDR3 protein: CASSSYRDYQETQYF

D gene: .
J gene: TRBJ1-1
clone size: .
V gene: TRBV5-1
CDR3 DNA: TGCGCCAGCAGCCCCAGGGGTGCGAACACTGAAGCTTTCTTT
CDR3 protein: CASSPRGANTEAFF

D gene: TRBD1
J gene: TRBJ2-7
clone size: .
V gene: TRBV5-1
CDR3 DNA: TGCGCCAGCAGCCCCGACAGGGCCTACGAGCAGTACTTT
CDR3 protein: CASSPDRAYEQYF

D gene: .
J gene: TRBJ1-2
clone size: .
V gene: TRBV5-6
CDR3 DNA: TGTGCCAGCAGCTCGAACTACAGGGAAGGCTATGGCTACACCTTC
CDR3 protein: CASSSNYREGYGYTF

D gene: .
J gene: TRBJ2-2
clone size: .
V gene: TRBV10-3
CDR3 DNA: TGTGCCATGCTGAGGGAAGGAGCAAATAGGTTCGGGGAGCTGTTTTTT
CDR3 protein: CAMLREGANRFGELFF